The T cell receptor (beta chain) under discussion was sequenced for a study of blood T cells in healthy people across ages (dated by TCRdb to between 2014 and 2016). Regarding the research as a whole: In model experiments, template switching captured roughly one uniquely barcoded TCR beta cDNA molecule for every two T cells. Age-related changes in TCR beta repertoire diversity were measured in the study by deep sequencing normalized with unique cDNA molecular identifiers. The donors were divided into four age groups: young (average around 15 years), middle-aged (around 37), aged (about 60) and long-lived (nearly 85). To avoid experimental bias, donors of different ages were spread randomly across the sequencing lanes. The study analyzed two additional independent replicas of 1 million unique cDNA reads from the same blood draw for two donors, one aged 18 to 30 and one aged 80 or older.

The donors were under 40 Caucasian individuals from Russia, aged roughly 6 to 100 years, who were systemically healthy. Ten milliliters of peripheral blood were drawn from each donor into EDTA-treated Vacutainer tubes. Ficoll-Paque density-gradient centrifugation was used to isolate PBMCs, with at least 6.5 million per sample. Total RNA was extracted from PBMCs with Trizol reagent, with at least 6 micrograms obtained per sample. For every donor, flow cytometry on a PBMC aliquot measured the percentage of naive CD45RAhigh/CD27high T cells. Trimming takes 4 bases off V and 0 bases off J; junction bases not matched to a gene: 4. CDR1 and CDR2, per the germline V gene, are SGHTA and FQGNSA. Taken from cysteine to phenylalanine, the CDR3 has 15 residues. The retained sequence is limited to the CDR3, 45 bases, with the frame set at the first base. Only a few counts were recorded for this clonotype. This receptor's antigen is unknown. No quality values exist for individual bases; no much larger clone is one base distant.

Receptors were amplified or captured by 5' RACE. The instrument given in TCRdb is Illumina HiSeq 2500. The second PCR ran for roughly 7 to 12 cycles and used a J-beta primer mix along with a sample-barcoded 5' primer. A unique molecular identifier was introduced onto each TCR beta cDNA molecule by a template-switch 5' adaptor carrying 12 random nucleotides. Each sample yielded at least 3 million CDR3-containing paired-end reads. All of the RNA was converted into first-strand cDNA using the Mint cDNA synthesis kit, with a TRBC-specific oligonucleotide serving as the primer. Following uracil-DNA glycosylase treatment, a first 18-cycle PCR with universal primers M1SS and BC2_uni_R was performed on all cDNA. The authors' pipeline ran thus. For normalization, 1 million high-quality reads, each with a distinct molecular identifier, were randomly selected from each sample. Instead of being binned into consensus sequences, reads that shared molecular identifiers were thrown out. MiTCR, run with a Q25 quality threshold and the strictest error-elimination algorithm, handled CDR3 identification, clonotype clustering and error correction. A nonparametric unseen species model with Euler transformation was used to estimate a lower bound on total TCR beta diversity. TCRdb trimmed the raw reads at Q25, called clones with MiXCR and kept productive beta chains. Here each entry gathers all rows of one CDR3 protein and keeps the most common genes and DNA. TCRdb, rather than the study authors, made the V and J calls. A total of 650,000 to 800,000 distinct CDR3 sequences appear in this sample, around 50% of them only once. Approximately 13% of the sample is in the top ten clones.

Beyond this particular receptor, the publication reports: As age increased, observed TCR beta diversity per million T cells dropped in a roughly linear way, and a significant reduction was already evident by age 40. Compared with the aged group, the long-lived group had more naive CD4+ T cells, fewer expanded clones and increased TCR diversity, a pattern suggesting age selection. Estimates of total diversity based on one million sequenced T cells were regarded as lower bounds and as underestimates. Because profiling used bulk unsorted PBMCs, naive and antigen-experienced compartments could not be compared conclusively. Because the CMV infection status of the donors was unknown, age-related changes in expanded clonotypes may potentially have been confounded. A strong correlation was found between observed TCR beta diversity and the percentage of naive T cells measured by flow cytometry.

The sequence joins TRBV7-2 to TRBJ2-7, with 9 bases in between that match TRBD2. The sequenced material came from blood. The origin of this receptor is a woman aged 80 or over in good health. In nucleotides, the sequence is TGTGCCAGCAGCTCGGCTAGCGGGATCTCCTACGAGCAGTACTTC. It codes for CASSSASGISYEQYF.